Sequencing of this TCR beta chain was carried out in a study of cytomegalovirus exposure and HLA in healthy donors. The wider study: Around 80 million unique TCR sequences came from HLA-typed donors in an early release. General observations from the study: Later on, a genetic analysis was performed. It linked a missense variant in DCLRE1C with V- and J-gene trimming of TCR beta. Sequencing depth across donors, presence/absence analyses assumed, was roughly uniform. Other equally common chains were less clonally expanded than HLA-associated TCR beta chains, a later analysis showed.

The PCR used 60 Vbeta and 13 Jbeta primers. Sequencing was performed with immunoSEQ multiplex PCR; in TCRdb, only in-frame clones are kept and a portion is missing. This table holds 55,000 to 80,000 clones. Germline V CDR1 and CDR2: SNHLY, FYNNEI. This CDR3 region has 15 residues. Trimming took 8 bases from V and 5 from J; bases not matched to a gene: 7. About this clone: Its antigen remains unidentified.

The chain links TRBV2 to TRBJ1-6; 9 nucleotides match TRBD1. The TCR sequence derives from a man between 35 and 55 years old in good health and CMV-seronegative. What was sequenced was PBMCs. This chain's CDR3 is CASSDRGLNNSPLHF. The CDR3 DNA reads as TGTGCCAGCTCCGACAGGGGGTTAAATAATTCACCCCTCCACTTT.